This entry features one T cell receptor beta chain sequence. Its antigen is not identified. Germline V gene data show CDR1 as SGHNT and CDR2 as YYREEE (reference sequence). V shed 0 bases and J shed 4 bases, with 13 bases lying between them. The CDR3 is 16 amino acids. TCRdb analysed the 5' RACE reads with MiXCR anew, one entry per CDR3 protein. The repertoire holds roughly 510,000 distinct CDR3 sequences, with 15% to 20% as singletons. These data belong to a study of T-cell memory formation after mild COVID-19. Overall study findings and caveats: Whether day 37 second-wave clones are SARS-CoV-2-specific was not confirmed.

This receptor was obtained from an adult woman who had mild COVID-19 (a few samples of this study predate the infection). Cell type and time point are not known. The sample consisted of PBMCs or a T cell subset sorted from them (not recorded which). This chain connects TRBV5-4 to TRBJ2-2, with D possibly TRBD1 on 6 matching bases. CDR3 region: CASSLGTVQLTGELFF. Written as DNA, the CDR3 is TGTGCCAGCAGCTTGGGGACAGTCCAGCTCACCGGGGAGCTGTTTTTT.